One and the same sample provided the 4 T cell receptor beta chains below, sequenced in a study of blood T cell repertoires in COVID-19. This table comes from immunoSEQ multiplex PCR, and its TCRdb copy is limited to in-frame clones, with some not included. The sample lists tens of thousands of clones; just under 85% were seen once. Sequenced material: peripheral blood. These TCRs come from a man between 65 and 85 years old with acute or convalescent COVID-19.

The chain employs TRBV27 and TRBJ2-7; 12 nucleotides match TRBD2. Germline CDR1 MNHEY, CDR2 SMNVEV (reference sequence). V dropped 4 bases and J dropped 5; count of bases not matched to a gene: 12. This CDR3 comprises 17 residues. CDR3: CASSYQPLAGGSDEQYF. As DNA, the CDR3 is TGTGCCAGCAGTTACCAACCACTAGCGGGAGGAAGCGACGAGCAGTACTTC.

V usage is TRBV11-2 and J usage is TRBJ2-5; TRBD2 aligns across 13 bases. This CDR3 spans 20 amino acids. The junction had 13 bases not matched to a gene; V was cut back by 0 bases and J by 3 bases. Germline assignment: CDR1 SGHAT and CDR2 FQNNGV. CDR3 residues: CASSLEGLAGFGEKKETQYF. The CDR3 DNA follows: TGTGCCAGCAGCTTAGAGGGACTAGCGGGGTTTGGGGAAAAAAAAGAGACCCAGTACTTC.

The chain's CDR3 is CASSQASGARSRKYF. The CDR3 DNA sequence: TGTGCCAGCAGCCAAGCTTCAGGGGCCAGGAGTAGGAAGTACTTC. This chain uses TRBV14 with TRBJ2-7; TRBD1 might be the D (6 bases). V was pared by 1 base and J by 11 bases, with 21 bases between. Germline lookup yields CDR1 SGHDN and CDR2 FVKESK. The CDR3 has 15 amino acids.

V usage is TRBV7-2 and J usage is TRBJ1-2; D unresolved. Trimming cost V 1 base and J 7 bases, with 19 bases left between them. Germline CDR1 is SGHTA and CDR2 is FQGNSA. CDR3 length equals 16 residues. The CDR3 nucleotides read TGTGCCAGCAGCTTAGACGGCGTGGGAGGTGGCGGTGGCTACACCTTC. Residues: CASSLDGVGGGGGYTF.